This entry describes one T cell receptor beta chain. There are 13 residues in the CDR3. V shed 1 base and J shed 6 bases, with 7 bases lying between them. Germline V gene data show CDR1 as SNHLY and CDR2 as FYNNEI. Authors' processing steps: Amplification from reference gene primers served as the basis for estimated nucleated cell counts. Data came from immunoSEQ multiplex PCR; TCRdb stores just in-frame clones and leaves some out. The V and J calls and clone size are taken from that table; D and trimming were inferred from the DNA. The table lists just over 150,000 clones, approximately 80% of them singletons, with approximately 0.5% in the top ten. These data come from a study of blood T cell repertoires in COVID-19. On the study more broadly: The United States, Italy and Spain were the sources of the acute and convalescent COVID-19 samples. T cells, B-cell-depleted T cells, or PBMCs supplied cDNA or gDNA.

The rearrangement joins TRBV2 to TRBJ2-4; D possibly corresponds to TRBD1 (5 bases). The clonotype originates from a man in his 60s with acute or convalescent COVID-19. Sequencing input: peripheral blood. The CDR3 DNA reads as TGTGCCAGCAGTGAAGAGCAGGGAAACATTCAGTACTTC. Encoded protein: CASSEEQGNIQYF.